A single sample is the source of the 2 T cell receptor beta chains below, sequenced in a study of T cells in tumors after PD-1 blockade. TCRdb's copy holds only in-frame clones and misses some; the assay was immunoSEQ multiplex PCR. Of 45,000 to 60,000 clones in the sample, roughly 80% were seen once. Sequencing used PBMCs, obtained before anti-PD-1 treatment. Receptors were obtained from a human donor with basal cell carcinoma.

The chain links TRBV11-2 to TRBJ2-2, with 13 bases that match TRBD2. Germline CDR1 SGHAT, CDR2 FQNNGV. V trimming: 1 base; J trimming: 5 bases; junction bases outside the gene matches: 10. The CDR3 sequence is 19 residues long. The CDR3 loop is CASSLGTGGTSGVTGELFF. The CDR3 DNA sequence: TGTGCCAGCAGCTTAGGGACAGGGGGGACTAGCGGGGTAACCGGGGAGCTGTTTTTT.

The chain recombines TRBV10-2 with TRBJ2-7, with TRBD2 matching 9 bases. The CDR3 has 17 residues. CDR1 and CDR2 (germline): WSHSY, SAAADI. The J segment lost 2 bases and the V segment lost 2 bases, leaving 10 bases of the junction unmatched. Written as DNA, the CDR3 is TGCGCCAGCAGTGAGGGGGGTCTAGCGGGGATAACCTACGAGCAGTACTTC. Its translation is CASSEGGLAGITYEQYF.